Detailed here is one T cell receptor (beta chain). This record comes from a study of blood T cell repertoires in COVID-19. Study summary: COVID-19 samples from acute and convalescent phases originated in the United States, Italy and Spain.

TCRdb's copy holds only in-frame clones and misses some; the assay was immunoSEQ multiplex PCR. Of 250,000 to 350,000 clones in the sample, 75% to 90% were seen once. V was cut by 7 bases and J by 4 bases, with 11 bases left in between. This CDR3 spans 12 amino acids. The source is a woman between 40 and 50 years old who had recovered from COVID-19. The sequencing sample was made of peripheral blood. The V and J genes are TRBV12-3 or TRBV12-4 and TRBJ2-7; weak D call: TRBD2 (5 bases). CDR3: CASTSRGYEQYF. In nucleotides, the CDR3 is TGTGCCAGCACCAGCAGAGGGTACGAGCAGTACTTC.